Below, one T cell receptor beta chain is given with its context. In the study's own analysis: Nucleated cell counts were estimated from reference gene primer amplification. Using immunoSEQ multiplex PCR, the repertoire was profiled, and TCRdb retains in-frame clones only, with some absent. That table supplies the V and J calls and clone size; D and trimming were determined from the DNA. The data show approximately 390,000 clones, roughly 86% seen once. Patients in Seattle were enrolled during active infection, then followed longitudinally. The sample comes from a study of blood T cell repertoires in COVID-19. Across the whole study: There were acute and convalescent COVID-19 samples, and they came from the United States, Italy and Spain. Nucleic acid was either cDNA or gDNA, and it came from T cells, B-cell-depleted T cells, or PBMCs.

V dropped 4 bases and J dropped 10; count of bases not matched to a gene: 14. Germline-derived CDR1 and CDR2 are SGHTA and FQGNSA. This CDR3 has 16 amino acids. The chain combines TRBV7-2 with TRBJ1-4; 8 bases match TRBD1. This receptor was identified in a woman aged 55-70 years with COVID-19, enrolled during active disease. The sequenced material came from peripheral blood. CDR3 sequence: CASSSSGAGGAGKLFF. The CDR3 nucleotides are TGTGCCAGCAGCTCCTCGGGGGCAGGGGGCGCGGGAAAACTGTTTTTT.